Sequencing of this TCR beta chain was carried out in a study of blood T cell repertoires in COVID-19 (dated by TCRdb to the early 2020s). About the investigation overall: Samples from collaborators originated in the United States, Italy and Spain and spanned both the acute and convalescent phases of COVID-19. The repertoires were released in a freely available public database meant as a resource for research on the immune response to SARS-CoV-2. The material from the prospective study consisted of cDNA or gDNA derived from T cells, B-cell-depleted T cells, or PBMCs. A de-identified subject ID, COVID-19 status, age in years and sex were almost always included in the sample metadata. The dataset comprised deeply sampled blood TCRbeta repertoires from subjects exposed to, actively infected with, or recovered from COVID-19. HLA class I and class II types, where available, came from metadata supplied by the sample provider rather than from assay-based typing. The samples were drawn from the first 160 participants of the ongoing ImmuneRACE study and from more than 1,000 subjects provided by 6 global collaborators. Points the paper makes about the study in general: How much clinical and demographic metadata was included differed by source and by participant, and the metadata was provided uncurated.

As encoded in the germline V gene, CDR1 is SQVTM while CDR2 is ANQGSEA. A distance of 12 bases separates the germline ends of V and J, which lose 5 bases and 0 bases respectively. The CDR3, from cysteine to phenylalanine, totals 14 residues. Of the read, only the CDR3 DNA is kept; its 42 bases are in frame from base 1. The collaborating institutions used their own protocols to collect whole blood in K2EDTA tubes. For TCRbeta analysis, collaborators shipped samples in one of three forms: frozen whole blood, isolated PBMCs, or DNA extracted from either of those sample types. The immunoSEQ Assay, a bias-controlled multiplex PCR, was used to amplify TCRbeta CDR3 regions from genomic DNA. In the source study's methods: Within the assay, amplification of reference gene primers was used to estimate how many nucleated cells each sample contained. Sequence reads were collapsed and filtered to measure the absolute abundance of every unique TCRbeta CDR3 rearrangement. For each sample, productive Simpson clonality was calculated by taking the square root of Simpson's diversity index across productive rearrangements. The table comes from immuneACCESS by way of TCRdb, which keeps in-frame sequences with V and J called. Part of the clones is missing from these tables; in studies checked, under half for an unresolved V gene and the rest for unknown reasons. For V, J and clone size, that table is used; D and trimming come from the DNA. This sample comprises some 90,000 clones, less than 90% of them detected only once. The biggest ten clones account for 1.2% of the sample.

This clone was seen just once. Its binding antigen is unknown. No base qualities exist here, and no much larger clone lies one base off it. Sequenced input: peripheral blood. The chain employs TRBV29-1 and TRBJ2-3; no D gene call is confident. This TCR was recovered from an elderly man with active or convalescent COVID-19. The nucleotide sequence is given as TGCAGCGTTTCTCCGGGTTATAGCACAGATACGCAGTATTTT. Its translation reads: CSVSPGYSTDTQYF.